This T cell receptor (beta chain) was sequenced in a study of PD-1 blockade in classical Hodgkin lymphoma. Findings and caveats of the study: What caused the repertoire differences, perhaps disease activity or prior therapy, remains undefined. Reports indicated that newly diagnosed patients had lower baseline TCR diversity than healthy donors did.

TCRdb's table, derived via immunoSEQ multiplex PCR, lists solely in-frame clones and lacks some. The sample includes under 20,000 clones, roughly 87% of them seen just once. With V trimmed by 3 bases and J by 7 bases, 4 bases remained unmatched. Germline V lookup: CDR1 KGHSH, CDR2 LQKENI. This CDR3 has 16 amino acids. The time point denotes: newly diagnosed, previously untreated cHL patient sample. Comments on this clone: The antigen remains unidentified.

The rearrangement links TRBV18 to TRBJ2-2; TRBD2 matches at 14 bases. Input material: peripheral blood mononuclear cells (PBMCs). The origin of this receptor is a human donor with classical Hodgkin lymphoma. CDR3 amino acids: CASSPGLAGVVGELFF. Written as DNA, the CDR3 is TGTGCCAGCTCACCGGGACTAGCGGGAGTGGTCGGGGAGCTGTTTTTT.